This T cell receptor (beta chain) was retrieved from a study of shared clonotypes between healthy human individuals (TCRdb year 2020). Looking at the study overall: The cohort included three men and a couple of women between 18 and 49 years of age. For each donor, CD4 naive and CD4 memory were each run on three plates, CD8 naive on two plates, and CD8 memory on one plate. The study deeply sequenced blood TCR repertoires of five healthy adults to estimate repertoire size and the extent of clonotype sharing between individuals. Different laboratories and diverse techniques were used to prepare libraries and sequence TCR repertoires, to increase sequencing depth and limit assay-specific biases. Per donor, leukapheresis produced somewhere between about 0.94 and 9 billion PBMCs. Overall study results and their limits: Larger estimated clonotype richness was generally found for naive subsets than for memory subsets. Sampling was restricted to blood, and TCR repertoires in tissue are likely to differ from TCR repertoires in blood. Pairwise subsampling led to the expectation that sequencing depth would affect the degree of clonotype sharing among donors. Clonotypes shared by all four sorted-subset donors showed higher generation probabilities than non-shared clonotypes. Rarefaction of sorted-subset datasets indicated incomplete sequencing despite the large sequencing depth. Sharing across a handful of donors was observed for roughly 5.4% of naive CD4, 3% to 3.5% of naive CD8, 2.3% of memory CD4, and around 0.42% of memory CD8 clonotypes. The small number of donors limited the genetic and exposure-history diversity represented.

Turning to this clone: Its specific antigen is unknown. The sample holds no much larger clone one base away, and base qualities are not on file.

CDR1 and CDR2 are drawn from the germline V gene: MNHEY, SVGAGI. CDR3 length: 14 amino acids, cysteine to phenylalanine. Only the CDR3 region is kept as DNA, spanning 42 bases read in frame from base 1. V is pared back by 4 bases and J by 4 bases, with 13 bases lying between the germline termini. The donors were healthy, HIV-negative adults with no recently reported acute infections or vaccinations. Every donor was a Caucasian adult residing in Nashville, Tennessee, USA. CD4+ T cells were enriched through magnetic negative selection, after which naive cells were positively selected on CD45RA and the remaining negative fraction served as the memory subset. After blood collection by leukapheresis, PBMCs were isolated using Ficoll-Histopaque density gradient centrifugation and then cryopreserved in the vapor phase of liquid nitrogen. Analytical flow cytometry was used to check the purity and quantity of every magnetically sorted T cell population. Genomic DNA was isolated from every sorted fraction and measured by UV absorbance on a Nanodrop 2000c.

Using the deep immunoSEQ assay, multiplex PCR amplified TCR CDR3 regions from genomic DNA. Extracted genomic DNA from each cell subset was spread evenly across all wells of several immunoSEQ 96-well plates, with each plate serving as a replicate. For sorted subsets, 200 ng of genomic DNA, equivalent to around 30,000 T cell genomes, went into each replicate PCR. Purified libraries were measured with a Qubit 3.0 fluorometer, size-checked on a Bioanalyzer 2100, and measured again with the KAPA Library Quantification kit. A separate single-read 150-cycle Illumina NextSeq 550 flow cell was used to sequence each immunoSEQ 96-well plate. The original methods were these. Because the immunoSEQ output included only junctional sequences and no quality scores, the filtering could not be the same as the filtering used for full-length reads. To assign V/J genes and CDR3, sequences were annotated against IMGT germline references using PyIR, a Python wrapper for IgBLAST v1.9. Reads with weak V/J assignments (E-value above 1e-6), missing CDR3, stop codons, out-of-frame junctions, or ambiguous translated residues were removed. A V3J clonotype was defined by an identical inferred V gene, J gene, and CDR3 amino acid sequence. The percentage overlap between two repertoires was calculated by dividing the number of shared unique clonotypes by the size of the smaller repertoire. Richness of each repertoire was evaluated using RTK rarefaction, the Chao1 estimator, and Recon v2.1 estimates of unobserved clonotypes. Generation probabilities for all TCRbeta clonotypes obtained by the gDNA method from a handful of donors were computed using OLGA. The source is immuneACCESS, and TCRdb retained only in-frame sequences with V and J called. Part of the clones is not carried over; for the studies checked, unresolved V genes explain less than half of this, and the remainder is unexplained. V, J and clone size reflect that table, while D and trimming were determined from the DNA. The sample contains over a million clones, 65% to 75% of them found a single time. Together, the top ten hold around 1.4% of the sample.

The clonotype comes from a man in his late teens or twenties in good health. Sequencing was performed on memory CD4+ T cells sorted from blood. The intended sense of this specimen's cell subset or site label: CD45RA-negative fraction. The V and J segments used are TRBV6-5 and TRBJ2-5; the D region possibly corresponds to TRBD2 (6 bases align). The sequence in DNA is TGTGCCAGCAGTTCAATTAGCGGTACAGAGACCCAGTACTTC. This encodes CASSSISGTETQYF.